This T cell receptor beta chain emerged from a study of T cell responses to AZD1222 COVID-19 vaccine. TCRdb keeps only in-frame clones here, not all; method: immunoSEQ multiplex PCR. This table has around 100,000 clones, 80% to 90% appearing once. Notes on this clone: Its antigen remains unknown.

Overall study findings and caveats: Females outnumbered males among donors, who were mostly white British; clonal diversity was possibly underestimated.

The clonotype comes from an adult in good health. The sequencing here drew on peripheral blood, taken on day 0 of AZD1222 vaccination.

Written as DNA, the CDR3 is TGTGCCAGCAGCTCGTCTTGGGCGAACACTGAAGCTTTCTTT. Residues: CASSSSWANTEAFF. The chain carries TRBV5-5 and TRBJ1-1; no firm D call. Germline V gene lookup returns CDR1 SGHKS and CDR2 YYEKEE (reference sequence). V gave up 3 bases and J gave up 1 base, with 10 bases separating them. The CDR3 is made up of 14 amino acids.